This T cell receptor (beta chain) was profiled in a study of T cell responses to AZD1222 COVID-19 vaccine. TCRdb keeps only in-frame clones here, not all; method: immunoSEQ multiplex PCR. The profile shows about 140,000 clones, 85% to 95% of them singletons. Concerning this clone itself: What it binds is not known.

The junction had 12 bases not matched to a gene; V was cut back by 5 bases and J by 3 bases. The CDR3 runs to 17 residues. Germline assignment: CDR1 SGHAT and CDR2 FQNNGV. Points from the study as a whole: Only 5 to 7 individuals given AZD1222 were seropositive at baseline. At 160-218 and 743-854, vaccine-associated CD4 TCRs were dominant, and they spanned spike. All repertoire sampling was performed exclusively after the peak T cell response.

The sequence was collected from an adult who had recovered from COVID-19. The chain carries TRBV11-2 and TRBJ2-7; 11 bases fit TRBD1. Sequenced here: peripheral blood, sampled after recovery from COVID-19. CDR3 residues: CASSRFRGGQGGYEQYF. In nucleotides, the CDR3 is TGTGCCAGCAGCCGTTTCAGAGGGGGACAGGGGGGCTACGAGCAGTACTTC.